This T cell receptor (beta chain) comes out of a study of control samples from healthy donors and cancer patients. V was pared by 4 bases and J by 7 bases, with 13 bases between. This CDR3 has 13 residues. CDR1 and CDR2 (germline): SGHNT, YENEEA. Repertoires were generated with immunoSEQ multiplex PCR, while TCRdb's copy carries only in-frame clones and drops some. The sample lists roughly 95,000 clones, approximately 91% occurring once. The clonotype comes from a woman in her 30s in good health. The sample consisted of blood. The chain combines TRBV11-3 with TRBJ1-1; possibly TRBD1 for D (5 bases). CDR3 sequence reads: CASSSMGGSEAFF. CDR3 coding DNA: TGTGCCAGCAGCTCCATGGGGGGGAGTGAAGCTTTCTTT.